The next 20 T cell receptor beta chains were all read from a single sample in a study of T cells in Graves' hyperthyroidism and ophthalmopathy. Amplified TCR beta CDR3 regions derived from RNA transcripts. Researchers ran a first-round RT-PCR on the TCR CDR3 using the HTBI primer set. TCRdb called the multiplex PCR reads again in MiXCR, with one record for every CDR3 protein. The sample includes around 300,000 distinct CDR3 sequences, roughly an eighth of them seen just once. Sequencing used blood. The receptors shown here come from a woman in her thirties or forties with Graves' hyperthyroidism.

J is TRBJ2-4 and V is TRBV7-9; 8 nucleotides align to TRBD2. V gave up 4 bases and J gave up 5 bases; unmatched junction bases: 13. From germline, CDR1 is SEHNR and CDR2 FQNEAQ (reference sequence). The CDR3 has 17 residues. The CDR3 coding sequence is TGTGCCAGCAGCTCCCATAGGGAGGGACTAGGAGAAAACATTCAGTACTTC. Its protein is CASSSHREGLGENIQYF.

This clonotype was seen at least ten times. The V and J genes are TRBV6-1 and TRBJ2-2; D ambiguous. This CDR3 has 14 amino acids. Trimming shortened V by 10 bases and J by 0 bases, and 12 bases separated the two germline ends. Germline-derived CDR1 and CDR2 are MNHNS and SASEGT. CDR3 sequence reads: CATRPGSNTGELFF. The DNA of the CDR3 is TGTGCCACCAGACCGGGTTCGAACACCGGGGAGCTGTTTTTT.

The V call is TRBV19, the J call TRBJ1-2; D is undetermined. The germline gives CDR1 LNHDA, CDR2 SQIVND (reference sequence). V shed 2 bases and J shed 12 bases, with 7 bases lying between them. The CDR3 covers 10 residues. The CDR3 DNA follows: TGTGCCAGTAGTATACCCCCGCACACCTTC. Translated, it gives CASSIPPHTF.

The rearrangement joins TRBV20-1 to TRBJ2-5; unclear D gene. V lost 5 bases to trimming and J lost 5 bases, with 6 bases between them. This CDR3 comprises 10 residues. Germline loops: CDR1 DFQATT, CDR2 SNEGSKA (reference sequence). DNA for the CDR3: TGCAGTGCTCTGGAGGAGACCCAGTACTTC. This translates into CSALEETQYF.

CDR3 sequence reads: CASSSAGGARTGELFF. The CDR3 DNA is TGTGCCAGCAGCTCAGCAGGGGGCGCCCGGACCGGGGAGCTGTTTTTT. The rearrangement joins TRBV7-9 to TRBJ2-2; 8 bases map to TRBD1. V lost 4 bases to trimming and J lost 5 bases; unmatched junction nucleotides: 9. Per the germline V gene, CDR1 is SEHNR and CDR2 is FQNEAQ (reference sequence). The CDR3 has 16 residues.

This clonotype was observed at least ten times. CDR3 bases: TGTGCCAGCAGTTTTAGAGCTAGCACAGATACGCAGTATTTT. It yields the protein CASSFRASTDTQYF. This chain uses TRBV12-3 or TRBV12-4 with TRBJ2-3; D is ambiguous. There are 14 residues in the CDR3. The V gene lost 3 bases and the J gene lost 0 bases, with 7 bases spanning the gap.

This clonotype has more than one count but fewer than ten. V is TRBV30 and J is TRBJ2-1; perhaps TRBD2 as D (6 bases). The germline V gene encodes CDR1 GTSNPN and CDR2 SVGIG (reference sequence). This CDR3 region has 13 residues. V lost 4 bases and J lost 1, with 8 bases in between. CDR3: CAWNRGSYNEQFF. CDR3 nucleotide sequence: TGTGCCTGGAATCGGGGGTCCTACAATGAGCAGTTCTTC.

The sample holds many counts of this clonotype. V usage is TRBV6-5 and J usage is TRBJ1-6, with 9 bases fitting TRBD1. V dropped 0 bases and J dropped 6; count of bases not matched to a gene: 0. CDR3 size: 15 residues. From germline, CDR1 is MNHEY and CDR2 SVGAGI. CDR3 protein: CASSYSTGGNSPLHF. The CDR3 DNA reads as TGTGCCAGCAGTTACTCGACAGGGGGTAATTCACCCCTCCACTTT.

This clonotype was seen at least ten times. The CDR3 DNA reads TGTGCCTCCGGACAGGGGCTCTACGAGCAGTACTTC. Encoded protein: CASGQGLYEQYF. The V call is TRBV10-3, the J call TRBJ2-7; 9 bases line up with TRBD1. CDR3 length equals 12 residues. From germline, CDR1 is ENHRY and CDR2 SYGVKD. V gave up 11 bases and J gave up 3 bases; unmatched junction bases: 5.

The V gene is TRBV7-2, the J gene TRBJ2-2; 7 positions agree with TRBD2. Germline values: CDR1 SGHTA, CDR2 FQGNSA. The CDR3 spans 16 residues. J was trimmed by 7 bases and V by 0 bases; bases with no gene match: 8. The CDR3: CASSLASWGGGGELFF. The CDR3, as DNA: TGTGCCAGCAGCTTAGCGAGCTGGGGGGGAGGCGGGGAGCTGTTTTTT.

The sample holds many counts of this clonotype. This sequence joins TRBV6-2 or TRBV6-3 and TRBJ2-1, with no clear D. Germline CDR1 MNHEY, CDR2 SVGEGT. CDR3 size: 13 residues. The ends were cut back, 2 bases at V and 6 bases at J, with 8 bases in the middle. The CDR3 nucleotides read TGTGCCAGCAGTTACGGTTACGGCAATGAGCAGTTCTTC. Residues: CASSYGYGNEQFF.

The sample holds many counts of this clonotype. CDR3 nucleotide sequence: TGTGCCAGCAGTTCCCAAGGACTAGCCGGTATGGAGCAGTTCTTC. It codes for CASSSQGLAGMEQFF. The V and J genes are TRBV6-1 and TRBJ2-1; 8 bases agree with TRBD2. This CDR3 has 15 amino acids. V gave up 5 bases and J gave up 10 bases; unmatched junction bases: 13. Germline-derived CDR1 and CDR2 are MNHNS and SASEGT.

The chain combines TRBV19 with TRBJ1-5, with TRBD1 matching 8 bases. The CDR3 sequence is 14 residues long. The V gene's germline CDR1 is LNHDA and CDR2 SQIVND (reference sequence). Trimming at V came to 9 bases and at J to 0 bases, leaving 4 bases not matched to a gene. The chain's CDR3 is CASRGPYSNQPQHF. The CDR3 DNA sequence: TGTGCCAGCAGGGGGCCGTATAGCAATCAGCCCCAGCATTTT. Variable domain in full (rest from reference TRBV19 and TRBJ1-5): DGGITQSPKYLFRKEGQNVTLSCEQNLNHDAMYWYRQDPGQGLRLIYYSQIVNDFQKGDIAEGYSVSREKKESFPLTVTSAQKNPTAFYLCASRGPYSNQPQHFGDGTRLSIL.

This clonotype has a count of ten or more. This CDR3 is CASSLGSGSYNEQFF. CDR3 DNA sequence: TGTGCCAGCAGTTTAGGATCAGGTTCCTACAATGAGCAGTTCTTC. This chain connects TRBV28 to TRBJ2-1; D unclear. The CDR3 extends over 15 amino acids. Between the trimmed V and J ends, which lost 2 bases and 1 base, there was a span of 9 bases. CDR1 is MDHEN and CDR2 is SYDVKM in the germline V gene.

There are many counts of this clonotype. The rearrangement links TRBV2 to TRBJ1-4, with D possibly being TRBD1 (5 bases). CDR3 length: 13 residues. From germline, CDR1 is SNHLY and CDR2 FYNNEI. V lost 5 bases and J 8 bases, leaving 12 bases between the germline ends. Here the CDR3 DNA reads TGTGCCAGCAGTTTCTCAGGGTACGAAAAACTGTTTTTT. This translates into CASSFSGYEKLFF.

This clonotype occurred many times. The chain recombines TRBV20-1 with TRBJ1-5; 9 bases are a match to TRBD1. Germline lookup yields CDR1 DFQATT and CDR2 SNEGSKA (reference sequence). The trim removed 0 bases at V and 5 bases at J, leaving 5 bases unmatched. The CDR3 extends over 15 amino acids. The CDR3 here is CSARDRDRDHQPQHF. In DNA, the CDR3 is TGCAGTGCTAGAGATCGGGACAGGGATCATCAGCCCCAGCATTTT.

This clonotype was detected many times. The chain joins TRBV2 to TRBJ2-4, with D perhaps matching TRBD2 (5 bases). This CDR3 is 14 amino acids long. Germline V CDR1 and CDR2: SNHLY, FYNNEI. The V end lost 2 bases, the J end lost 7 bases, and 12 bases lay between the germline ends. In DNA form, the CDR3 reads TGTGCCAGCAGTGAAATGTCAGGCGGGAACATTCAGTACTTC. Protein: CASSEMSGGNIQYF.

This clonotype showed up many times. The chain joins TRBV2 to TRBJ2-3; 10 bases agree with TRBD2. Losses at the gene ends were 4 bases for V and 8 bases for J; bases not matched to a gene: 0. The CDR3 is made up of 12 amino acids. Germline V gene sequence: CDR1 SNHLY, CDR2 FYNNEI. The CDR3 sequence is CASSVAGGTQYF. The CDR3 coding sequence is TGTGCCAGCAGTGTAGCGGGGGGTACGCAGTATTTT.

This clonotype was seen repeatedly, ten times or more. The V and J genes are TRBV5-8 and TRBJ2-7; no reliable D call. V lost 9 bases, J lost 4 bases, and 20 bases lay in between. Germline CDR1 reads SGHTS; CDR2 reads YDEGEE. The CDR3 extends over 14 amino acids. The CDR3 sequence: CATSAGRRSYEQYF. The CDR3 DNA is TGTGCCACTTCCGCCGGTCGAAGGTCGTACGAGCAGTACTTC.

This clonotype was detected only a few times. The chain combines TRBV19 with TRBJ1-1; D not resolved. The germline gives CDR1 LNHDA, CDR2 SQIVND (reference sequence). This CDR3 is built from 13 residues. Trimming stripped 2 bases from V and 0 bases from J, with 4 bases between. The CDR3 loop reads CASSITLNTEAFF. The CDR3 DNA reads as TGTGCCAGTAGTATAACCTTGAACACTGAAGCTTTCTTT.